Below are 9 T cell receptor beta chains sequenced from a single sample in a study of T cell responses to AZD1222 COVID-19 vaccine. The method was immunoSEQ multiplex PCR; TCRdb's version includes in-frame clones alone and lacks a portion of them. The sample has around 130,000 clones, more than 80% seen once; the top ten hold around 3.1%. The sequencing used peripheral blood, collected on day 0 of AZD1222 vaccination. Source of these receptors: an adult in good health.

The CDR3 DNA reads as TGTGCCAGCAGCCCTACAGACAGGGCGGATGGCTACACCTTC. This sequence encodes CASSPTDRADGYTF. J is TRBJ1-2 and V is TRBV7-9; 7 nucleotides align to TRBD1. Germline V gene lookup returns CDR1 SEHNR and CDR2 FQNEAQ (reference sequence). The V segment lost 5 bases and the J segment 6 bases; nucleotides outside the gene matches: 9. The CDR3 covers 14 residues.

DNA for the CDR3: TGTGCCAGCAGTTACCCCTTAGGGGGGGGGAGCAATCAGCCCCAGCATTTT. It codes for CASSYPLGGGSNQPQHF. The rearrangement links TRBV6-2 or TRBV6-3 to TRBJ1-5, with D possibly matching TRBD1 (6 bases). Germline V gene data show CDR1 as MNHEY and CDR2 as SVGEGT. The CDR3 sequence is 17 residues long. V was trimmed by 2 bases and J by 1 base, leaving 15 bases between them.

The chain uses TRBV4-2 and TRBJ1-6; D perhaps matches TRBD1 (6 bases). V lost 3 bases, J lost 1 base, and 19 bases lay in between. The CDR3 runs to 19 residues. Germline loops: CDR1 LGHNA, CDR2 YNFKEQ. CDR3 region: CASSQAGGRGWSYNSPLHF. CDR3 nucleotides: TGTGCCAGCAGCCAGGCTGGGGGGCGGGGGTGGTCCTATAATTCACCCCTCCACTTT.

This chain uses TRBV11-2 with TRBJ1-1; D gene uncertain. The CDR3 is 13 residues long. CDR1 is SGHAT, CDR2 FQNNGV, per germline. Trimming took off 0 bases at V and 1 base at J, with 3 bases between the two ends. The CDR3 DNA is TGTGCCAGCAGCTTAGACACGAACACTGAAGCTTTCTTT. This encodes CASSLDTNTEAFF.

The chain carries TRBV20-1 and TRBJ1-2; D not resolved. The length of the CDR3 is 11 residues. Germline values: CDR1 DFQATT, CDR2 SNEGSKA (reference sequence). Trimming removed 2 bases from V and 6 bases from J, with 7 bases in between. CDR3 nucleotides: TGCAGTGCTAGATTGGACCATGGCTACACCTTC. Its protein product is CSARLDHGYTF.

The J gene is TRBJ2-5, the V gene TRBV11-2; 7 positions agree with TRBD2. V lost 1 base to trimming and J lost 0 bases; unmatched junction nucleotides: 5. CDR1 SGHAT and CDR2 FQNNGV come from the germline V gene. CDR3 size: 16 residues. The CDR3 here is CASSLGRGGYQETQYF. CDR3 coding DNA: TGTGCCAGCAGCTTAGGCCGGGGAGGGTACCAAGAGACCCAGTACTTC.

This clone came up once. CDR3 in amino acids: CASSPRGSYYYEQYF. The DNA for the CDR3 is TGCGCCAGCAGTCCTAGAGGCTCCTACTACTACGAGCAGTACTTC. The genes are TRBV5-1 and TRBJ2-7; D gene ambiguous. Germline assignment: CDR1 SGHRS and CDR2 YFSETQ. The CDR3 has 15 amino acids. Deletions cut 5 bases from V and 3 bases from J, with 18 bases between.

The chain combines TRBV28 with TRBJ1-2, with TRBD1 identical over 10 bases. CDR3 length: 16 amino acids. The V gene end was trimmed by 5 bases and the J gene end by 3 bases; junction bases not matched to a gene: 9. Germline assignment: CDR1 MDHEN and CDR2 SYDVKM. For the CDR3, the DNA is TGTGCCAGCAGTCTAACACGGGACAGGGGTTACTATGGCTACACCTTC. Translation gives CASSLTRDRGYYGYTF.

The CDR3 DNA reads TGTGCCAGCAGCTTTGCGGTTCTTTCGCAGACAATAACCGGGGAGCTGTTTTTT. Encoded protein: CASSFAVLSQTITGELFF. This rearrangement joins TRBV7-9 to TRBJ2-2; D call uncertain. The germline CDR1 and CDR2 sequences are SEHNR and FQNEAQ (reference sequence). The CDR3 spans 18 residues. V lost 3 bases and J 5 bases, leaving 22 bases between the germline ends.